This paragraph covers one TCR beta chain sequence. The V gene's germline CDR1 is MDHEN and CDR2 SYDVKM. The ends were cut back, 7 bases at V and 2 bases at J, with 21 bases in the middle. This CDR3 has 17 amino acids. These data originate in a study of STAT5B mutations in CD4+ large granular lymphocyte leukemia. Sequencing used immunoSEQ multiplex PCR; TCRdb keeps in-frame clones, though not all of them. The sample lists about 30,000 clones; 70% to 90% were seen once. The receptor's source is a human donor in good health. The chain uses TRBV28 and TRBJ2-1; tentatively, D is TRBD1 or TRBD2 (5 bases each). The specimen sequenced was CD4+ T cells from blood buffy coats. CDR3 amino acids: CASKTPRGVPPYNEQFF. CDR3 coding DNA: TGTGCCAGCAAAACTCCAAGAGGGGTCCCCCCCTACAATGAGCAGTTCTTC.